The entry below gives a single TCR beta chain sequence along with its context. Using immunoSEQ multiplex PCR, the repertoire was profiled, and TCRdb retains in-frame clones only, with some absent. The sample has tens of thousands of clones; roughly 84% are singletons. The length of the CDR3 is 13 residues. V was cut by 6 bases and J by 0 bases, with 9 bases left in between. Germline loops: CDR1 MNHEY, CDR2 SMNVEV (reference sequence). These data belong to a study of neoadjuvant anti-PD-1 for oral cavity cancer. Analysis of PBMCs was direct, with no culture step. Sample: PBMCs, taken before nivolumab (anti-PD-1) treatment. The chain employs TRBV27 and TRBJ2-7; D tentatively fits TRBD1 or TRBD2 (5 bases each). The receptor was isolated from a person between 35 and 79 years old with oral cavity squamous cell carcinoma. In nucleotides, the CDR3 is TGTGCCAGCAGCTCAGGGAGCTCCTACGAGCAGTACTTC. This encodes CASSSGSSYEQYF.